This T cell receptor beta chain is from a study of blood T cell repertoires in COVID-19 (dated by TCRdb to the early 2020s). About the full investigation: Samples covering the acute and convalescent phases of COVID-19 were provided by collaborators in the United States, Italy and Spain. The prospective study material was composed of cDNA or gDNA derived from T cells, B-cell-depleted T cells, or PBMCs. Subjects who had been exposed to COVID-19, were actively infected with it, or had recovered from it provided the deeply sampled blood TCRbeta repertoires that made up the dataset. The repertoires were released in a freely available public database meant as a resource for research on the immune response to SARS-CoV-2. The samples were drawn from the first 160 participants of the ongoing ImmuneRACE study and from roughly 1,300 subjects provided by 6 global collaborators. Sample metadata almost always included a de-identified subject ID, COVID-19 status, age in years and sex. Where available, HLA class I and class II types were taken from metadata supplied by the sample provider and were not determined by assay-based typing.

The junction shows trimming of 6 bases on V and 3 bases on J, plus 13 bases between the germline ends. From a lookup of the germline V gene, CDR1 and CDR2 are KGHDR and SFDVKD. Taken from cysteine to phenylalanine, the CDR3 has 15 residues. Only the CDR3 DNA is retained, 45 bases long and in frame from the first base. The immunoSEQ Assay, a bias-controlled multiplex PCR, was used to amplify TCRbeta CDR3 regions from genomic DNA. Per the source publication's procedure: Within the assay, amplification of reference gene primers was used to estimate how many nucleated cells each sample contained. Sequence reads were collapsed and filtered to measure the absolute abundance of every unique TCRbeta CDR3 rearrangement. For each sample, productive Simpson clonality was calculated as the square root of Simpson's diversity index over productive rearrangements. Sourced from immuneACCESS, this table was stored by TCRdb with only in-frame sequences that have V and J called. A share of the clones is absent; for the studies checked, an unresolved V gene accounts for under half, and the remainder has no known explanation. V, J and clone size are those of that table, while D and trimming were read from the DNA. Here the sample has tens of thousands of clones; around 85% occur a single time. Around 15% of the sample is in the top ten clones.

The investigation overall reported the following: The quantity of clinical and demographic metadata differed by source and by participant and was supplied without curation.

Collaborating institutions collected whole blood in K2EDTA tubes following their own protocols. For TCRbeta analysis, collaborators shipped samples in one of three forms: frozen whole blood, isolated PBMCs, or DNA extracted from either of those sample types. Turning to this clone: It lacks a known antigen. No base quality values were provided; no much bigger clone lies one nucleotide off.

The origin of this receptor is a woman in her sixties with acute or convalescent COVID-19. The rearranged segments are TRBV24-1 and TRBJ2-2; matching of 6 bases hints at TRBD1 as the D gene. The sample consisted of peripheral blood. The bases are TGTGCCACCAGTAGACAGCACAGGGACACCGGGGAGCTGTTTTTT. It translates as CATSRQHRDTGELFF.